Below are 24 T cell receptor beta chains sequenced from a single sample in a study of shared clonotypes between healthy human individuals. The assay was immunoSEQ multiplex PCR, and TCRdb's table has in-frame clones only and misses some. The data show about 800,000 clones, roughly 96% seen once. Naive CD8 cells were CD45RO-negative, positively selected for CCR7, excluding terminally differentiated effector memory CD45RA+ cells. The sample consisted of naive CD8+ T cells sorted from blood. Receptors originate from a man aged 30 to 39 in good health.

This sequence joins TRBV15 and TRBJ2-7; D remains unclear. The V and J ends lost 5 bases and 6 bases respectively, with 17 bases between them. CDR1 LNHNV and CDR2 YYDKDF come from the germline V gene (reference sequence). The CDR3 length is 14 residues. This chain's CDR3 is CATSPASWGSEQYF. For the CDR3, the DNA is TGTGCCACCAGCCCCGCTTCTTGGGGTAGCGAGCAGTACTTC.

The chain combines TRBV7-9 with TRBJ2-7; D not resolved. Germline-derived CDR1 and CDR2 are SEHNR and FQNEAQ (reference sequence). V shed 5 bases and J shed 4 bases, with 9 bases lying between them. The CDR3 covers 12 residues. CDR3 in amino acids: CASSPDQYEQYF. As DNA, the CDR3 is TGTGCCAGCAGCCCAGACCAGTACGAGCAGTACTTC.

The rearrangement joins TRBV5-5 to TRBJ1-5, with a possible D match to TRBD1 (5 bases). Trimming removed 4 bases at V and 5 bases at J, with 13 bases between. CDR3 size: 14 residues. Germline V gene data show CDR1 as SGHKS and CDR2 as YYEKEE (reference sequence). CDR3 sequence reads: CASSPGTDYQPQHF. For the CDR3, the DNA is TGTGCCAGCAGCCCTGGGACGGATTATCAGCCCCAGCATTTT.

This clone was seen just once. The J gene is TRBJ2-7, the V gene TRBV4-1, with D perhaps matching TRBD1 (5 bases). V lost 0 bases, J lost 2 bases, and 11 bases lay in between. The CDR3 covers 15 residues. Germline V gene sequence: CDR1 MGHRA, CDR2 YSYEKL. CDR3 sequence reads: CASSQEVQATYEQYF. The CDR3 DNA reads as TGCGCCAGCAGCCAAGAGGTACAGGCCACCTACGAGCAGTACTTC.

The chain employs TRBV6-1 and TRBJ2-3; 8 nucleotides agree with TRBD1. V trimming: 1 base; J trimming: 4 bases; junction bases outside the gene matches: 4. Germline CDR1 is MNHNS and CDR2 is SASEGT. This CDR3 is 15 amino acids long. The CDR3 reads CASSEGRQGPDTQYF. CDR3 nucleotide sequence: TGTGCCAGCAGTGAAGGGAGACAGGGGCCAGATACGCAGTATTTT.

In regard to this clone: The sample carries other DNA sequences with the same CDR3. The chain carries TRBV9 and TRBJ2-1; the match to TRBD2 covers 10 bases. V shed 0 bases and J 6 bases; nucleotides not matched to a gene: 3. This CDR3 is 15 amino acids long. Germline V gives CDR1 SGDLS, CDR2 YYNGEE. CDR3 nucleotides: TGTGCCAGCAGCGTAGCTAGCGGGAGCTCCAATGAGCAGTTCTTC. Protein: CASSVASGSSNEQFF.

The chain carries TRBV29-1 and TRBJ1-2; D not certain. The CDR3 totals 11 residues. Germline-derived CDR1 and CDR2 are SQVTM and ANQGSEA. V was pared by 4 bases and J by 4 bases, with 7 bases between. The CDR3 nucleotides are TGCAGCGTTGTTATTAGCTATGGCTACACCTTC. Its translation is CSVVISYGYTF.

This chain connects TRBV5-1 to TRBJ2-2; D is possibly TRBD2 (5 bases). Trimming pared 4 bases from V and 7 bases from J, leaving 20 bases between. CDR3 length: 16 residues. The germline CDR1 and CDR2 sequences are SGHRS and YFSETQ. The CDR3: CASSTYGGRKVGELFF. DNA for the CDR3: TGCGCCAGCAGCACCTACGGTGGGAGAAAAGTCGGGGAGCTGTTTTTT.

Comments on this clone: Possible read error: a much larger clone is one base away. The J gene is TRBJ1-1, the V gene TRBV27; tentatively, D is TRBD1 (5 bases). The CDR3 totals 13 residues. V lost 6 bases to trimming and J lost 1 base, with 9 bases between them. The germline V gene has CDR1 MNHEY and CDR2 SMNVEV (reference sequence). CDR3 loop: CASSVGGNTEAFF. In DNA form, the CDR3 reads TGTGCCAGCAGCGTGGGGGGGAACACTGAAGCTTTCTTT.

The chain combines TRBV6-1 with TRBJ2-1; no clear D. CDR1 and CDR2 (germline): MNHNS, SASEGT. V lost 7 bases to trimming and J lost 4 bases, with 11 bases between them. CDR3 length: 13 residues. The CDR3 reads CASTHGQYNEQFF. The CDR3, as DNA: TGTGCCAGCACCCACGGCCAATACAATGAGCAGTTCTTC.

V usage is TRBV29-1 and J usage is TRBJ2-7, with D uncertain. Germline CDR1 SQVTM, CDR2 ANQGSEA. CDR3 length: 13 residues. Between the trimmed V and J ends, which lost 7 bases and 6 bases, there was a span of 19 bases. DNA for the CDR3: TGCAGCGCCGCCCGGGCCTCTACACGCGAGCAGTACTTC. As protein: CSAARASTREQYF.

V and J are TRBV9 and TRBJ2-7; TRBD2 matches 14 bases. This CDR3 has 15 residues. Germline trimming cut 3 bases from V and 5 bases from J; bases unmatched to any gene: 4. Per germline, CDR1 SGDLS and CDR2 YYNGEE. CDR3 in amino acids: CASSEGLAGVDEQYF. In DNA, the CDR3 is TGTGCCAGCAGCGAGGGACTAGCGGGAGTTGACGAGCAGTACTTC. Drawing the rest from reference TRBV9 and TRBJ2-7, the complete variable domain is DSGVTQTPKHLITATGQRVTLRCSPRSGDLSVYWYQQSLDQGLQFLIQYYNGEERAKGNILERFSAQQFPDLHSELNLSSLELGDSALYFCASSEGLAGVDEQYFGPGTRLTVT.

The chain joins TRBV7-2 to TRBJ2-1; TRBD1 or TRBD2 may be the D gene (5 bases each). Germline V gives CDR1 SGHTA, CDR2 FQGNSA. There are 14 residues in the CDR3. Trimming left V 8 bases short and J 4 bases short, with 15 bases between. CDR3 coding DNA: TGTGCCAGCGGGGGACCCCCATCTTACAATGAGCAGTTCTTC. This codes for CASGGPPSYNEQFF.

V is TRBV10-3 and J is TRBJ2-3; 7 positions agree with TRBD2. J gave up 4 bases and V 6 bases, and 13 bases lay outside the gene matches. Per germline, CDR1 ENHRY and CDR2 SYGVKD. This CDR3 has 16 amino acids. The CDR3 is CAISEGAGVVSDTQYF. The CDR3 DNA reads TGTGCCATCAGCGAAGGGGCGGGAGTGGTCTCAGATACGCAGTATTTT.

The rearrangement links TRBV27 to TRBJ2-6; D not certain. V lost 6 bases, J lost 8 bases, and 14 bases lay in between. The germline V gene has CDR1 MNHEY and CDR2 SMNVEV (reference sequence). The CDR3 runs 14 residues. DNA of the CDR3: TGTGCCAGCAGCCCCGCCTCGCTGTCCAACGTCCTGACTTTC. This sequence encodes CASSPASLSNVLTF.

The V and J genes are TRBV4-1 and TRBJ2-7, with 7 positions matching TRBD1. The V segment lost 1 base and the J segment 3 bases; nucleotides outside the gene matches: 9. Germline-derived CDR1 and CDR2 are MGHRA and YSYEKL. This CDR3 is built from 16 residues. DNA of the CDR3: TGCGCCAGCAGCCAAGGGCCGAGGACAGGAGACTACGAGCAGTACTTC. This gives the protein CASSQGPRTGDYEQYF.

The V and J genes are TRBV6-1 and TRBJ1-5; D is undetermined. The CDR3 is made up of 13 amino acids. Trimming removed 4 bases at V and 6 bases at J, with 10 bases between. CDR1 MNHNS and CDR2 SASEGT come from the germline V gene. As DNA, the CDR3 is TGTGCCAGCAGTGCCGCTGTAATTCAGCCCCAGCATTTT. Protein sequence: CASSAAVIQPQHF.

The chain links TRBV28 to TRBJ2-7; 7 bases map to TRBD1. The CDR3 consists of 14 residues. The germline CDR1 and CDR2 sequences are MDHEN and SYDVKM. Losses at the gene ends were 7 bases for V and 5 bases for J; bases not matched to a gene: 11. The CDR3 DNA sequence: TGTGCCAGCACCCCAAACAGGGGCCTAAACGAGCAGTACTTC. This encodes CASTPNRGLNEQYF. Full variable domain (rest looked up from reference TRBV28 and TRBJ2-7): DVKVTQSSRYLVKRTGEKVFLECVQDMDHENMFWYRQDPGLGLRLIYFSYDVKMKEKGDIPEGYSVSREKKERFSLILESASTNQTSMYLCASTPNRGLNEQYFGPGTRLTVT.

V usage is TRBV2 and J usage is TRBJ2-7; a possible D gene is TRBD2 (6 bases). Germline V lookup: CDR1 SNHLY, CDR2 FYNNEI. The CDR3 has 13 amino acids. The V gene lost 3 bases and the J gene lost 3 bases, with 9 bases spanning the gap. The CDR3 DNA sequence: TGTGCCAGCAGTGACCCCGGGGGCTACGAGCAGTACTTC. Amino acid sequence: CASSDPGGYEQYF.

The rearrangement uses TRBV11-2 and TRBJ2-7; TRBD1 is a possible D gene (5 bases). The germline CDR1 and CDR2 sequences are SGHAT and FQNNGV. This CDR3 contains 13 residues. V lost 5 bases and J lost 4, with 12 bases in between. The CDR3 protein is CASSLAGRYEQYF. CDR3 DNA: TGTGCCAGCAGCCTGGCAGGGCGTTACGAGCAGTACTTC.

V is TRBV28 and J is TRBJ2-3; TRBD2 aligns across 7 bases. J gave up 5 bases and V 8 bases, and 7 bases lay outside the gene matches. Per germline, CDR1 MDHEN and CDR2 SYDVKM. CDR3 length: 13 amino acids. CDR3 sequence: CASGAGYGDTQYF. Written as DNA, the CDR3 is TGTGCCAGCGGAGCGGGATACGGAGATACGCAGTATTTT.

The V call is TRBV2, the J call TRBJ2-3; a possible D gene is TRBD1 (6 bases). V lost 10 bases and J lost 2, with 16 bases in between. The CDR3 length is 14 residues. Per the germline V gene, CDR1 is SNHLY and CDR2 is FYNNEI. The CDR3 DNA sequence: TGTGCCATCACCAGACGGGACATCACAGATACGCAGTATTTT. Protein product: CAITRRDITDTQYF.

CDR3 in amino acids: CASSSIVGTGELFF. As DNA, the CDR3 is TGTGCCAGCAGCTCGATAGTTGGCACCGGGGAGCTGTTTTTT. This chain joins TRBV7-6 and TRBJ2-2; no firm D call. Germline values: CDR1 SGHVS, CDR2 FNYEAQ. V was shortened by 4 bases and J by 4 bases, with 10 bases between the two germline ends. The CDR3 contains 14 residues.

The chain links TRBV27 to TRBJ2-3, with 13 bases aligning to TRBD2. In germline, CDR1 is MNHEY, CDR2 SMNVEV (reference sequence). The length of the CDR3 is 19 residues. V shed 5 bases, J shed 2 bases, and the junction held 13 bases outside the gene matches. As DNA, the CDR3 is TGTGCCAGCAGTGACTCTAGTTCAGGACTAGCGGGAGCCACAGATACGCAGTATTTT. This sequence encodes CASSDSSSGLAGATDTQYF.